A single T cell receptor (beta chain) is shown here with its context. Its binding antigen is unknown. CDR3 length: 15 amino acids, cysteine to phenylalanine. No DNA sequence was recorded. CDR1 and CDR2, looked up from the germline V gene (reference sequence), are MNHEY and SMNVEV. The sample is drawn from a study of monozygotic twins with inflammatory bowel disease (dated by TCRdb to between 2019 and 2020). Concerning the study at large: In total, some 30 monozygotic twin pairs made up the full study: 19 Danish pairs, all IBD-discordant, plus nine German pairs, of which four were IBD-concordant and five were IBD-discordant. Each individual had, on average, about 151 000 unique TCRalpha sequences and 181 000 unique TCRbeta sequences available for analysis. The search for disease-associated traits relied mainly on comparing, within discordant pairs, IBD patients with their genetically identical healthy co-twins.

The paper's findings and limits, for the study overall: Repertoire similarity did not differ between concordant and discordant twins, possibly due to limited statistical power. No single strong signal or clonotype linked to IBD turned up in the results, so the idea that one exists was not supported. Distinction between different T cell subtypes could not be achieved in the analysis. Background noise and inter-individual variability may have been introduced into the repertoires by the differing immunosuppressive treatments among patients. IBD patients shared fewer clonotypes with other individuals than healthy twins did, most markedly in patients showing signs of disease activity. A decrease in TCRbeta repertoire diversity, as measured by inverse Simpson index, was observed in IBD patients compared with their healthy co-twins.

A roughly 2.5 ml peripheral blood sample was drawn into PAXgene tubes per donor and stored at -80°C. Total RNA was isolated from whole blood with the PAXgene blood miRNA kit on an automated QIAcube, without T cell sorting. Peripheral blood from monozygotic twin pairs, either concordant or discordant for inflammatory bowel disease, underwent deep TCRalpha and TCRbeta repertoire profiling that used unique molecular barcoding. Smoking habits were recorded for all twin pairs, and each individual was classified as a current, former or never smoker. Libraries were prepared through 5' RACE. For each TCR library, approximately 3,700 ng of total RNA was used. cDNA was synthesized with SMARTScribe reverse transcriptase in eight separate reactions per sample. During cDNA synthesis, unique molecular identifiers containing a 6-nucleotide sample barcode were introduced by template switching. TCRalpha and TCRbeta cDNA was amplified by two nested PCRs of about 15 and 9 cycles, with bead purification after each PCR. Before amplification, the cDNA was both treated with uracil DNA-glycosylase and purified with the QIAquick PCR purification kit. In the second PCR, Illumina TruSeq-compatible adapters and sample-specific barcodes were added. TapeStation and Qubit were used to check library quality and concentration, and 4.5 to 6 ng of each library was pooled. The pooled libraries were sequenced with 2 x 100 bp reads and custom sequencing primers on an Illumina HiSeq2500 single-index Rapid Run. Processing in the source paper ran as follows. PCR and sequencing errors were corrected by UMI-based consensus assembly using MiGEC version 1.2.6. MiXCR version 2.1.1 was used to carry out V(D)J alignment, clonotype assembly and CDR3 extraction. To normalise gene usage, clonotype sharing and MAIT/NKT TCR abundance, the top 1000, 10 000 and 20 000 clonotypes in each sample were analysed. After downsampling to 27 000 UMIs, diversity was calculated as the inverse Simpson index using the vegan R package. Paired Mann-Whitney U tests were applied to discordant twin pairs, and Benjamini-Hochberg correction was used for multiple testing. TCRdb reprocessed the reads and provides one entry for every CDR3 protein sequence; no DNA is given. The authors' filters were not applied to this entry. The table for this sample records roughly 140,000 distinct CDR3 sequences. The ten largest clones add up to 2% to 2.5% of the sample.

Sequencing input: blood. The chain is encoded by TRBV27 joined to TRBJ1-2; TCRdb indicates TRBD1, and absent DNA this call remains unverified. The TCR sequence derives from a human donor with ulcerative colitis or Crohn's disease, or a healthy co-twin of an affected twin (not recorded which). CDR3 region: CASSGFPDRKYGYTF.